These 3 T cell receptor beta chains were sequenced from one sample in a study of shared clonotypes between healthy human individuals. The protocol was immunoSEQ multiplex PCR, while the TCRdb copy is restricted to in-frame clones and leaves out a portion. The sample has roughly 330,000 clones, approximately 74% seen once. The sample was memory CD4+ T cells sorted from blood. The subset: CD45RA-negative fraction. The source is a young man in good health.

This sequence joins TRBV30 and TRBJ1-2; D unresolved. This CDR3 comprises 13 residues. Germline loops: CDR1 GTSNPN, CDR2 SVGIG (reference sequence). V lost 2 bases and J 5 bases, leaving 12 bases between the germline ends. The CDR3 DNA reads TGTGCCTGGAGTCAAATATCGGCGTATGGCTACACCTTC. Protein: CAWSQISAYGYTF.

J is TRBJ1-4 and V is TRBV25-1; D is perhaps TRBD1 (5 bases). From germline, CDR1 is MGHDK and CDR2 SYGVNS. CDR3 length: 15 amino acids. Trimming shortened V by 7 bases and J by 3 bases, and 15 bases separated the two germline ends. The CDR3 sequence is CASTSTGAPNEKLFF. CDR3 sequence (DNA): TGTGCCAGCACTAGTACAGGCGCACCTAATGAAAAACTGTTTTTT.

The chain employs TRBV9 and TRBJ2-3; D is perhaps TRBD1 (6 bases). Germline CDR1 SGDLS, CDR2 YYNGEE. There are 14 residues in the CDR3. Deletions cut 1 base from V and 5 bases from J, with 11 bases between. The chain's CDR3 is CASSVPGVIDTQYF. The CDR3 DNA is TGTGCCAGCAGCGTACCAGGGGTAATAGATACGCAGTATTTT. Together with reference TRBV9 and TRBJ2-3, the CDR3 gives the full variable domain: DSGVTQTPKHLITATGQRVTLRCSPRSGDLSVYWYQQSLDQGLQFLIQYYNGEERAKGNILERFSAQQFPDLHSELNLSSLELGDSALYFCASSVPGVIDTQYFGPGTRLTVL.